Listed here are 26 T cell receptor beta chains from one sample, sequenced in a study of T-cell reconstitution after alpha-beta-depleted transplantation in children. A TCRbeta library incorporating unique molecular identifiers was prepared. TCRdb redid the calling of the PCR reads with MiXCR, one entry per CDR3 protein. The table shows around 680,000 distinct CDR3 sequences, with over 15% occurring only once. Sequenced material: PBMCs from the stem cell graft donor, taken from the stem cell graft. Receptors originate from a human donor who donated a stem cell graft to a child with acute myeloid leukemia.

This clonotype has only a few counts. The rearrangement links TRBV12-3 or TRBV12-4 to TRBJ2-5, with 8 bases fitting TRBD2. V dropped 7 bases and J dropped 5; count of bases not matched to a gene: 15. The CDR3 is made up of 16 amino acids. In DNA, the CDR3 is TGTGCCAGCATCGCGGGGGGCCGCTACCGAGGGGAGACCCAGTACTTC. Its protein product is CASIAGGRYRGETQYF.

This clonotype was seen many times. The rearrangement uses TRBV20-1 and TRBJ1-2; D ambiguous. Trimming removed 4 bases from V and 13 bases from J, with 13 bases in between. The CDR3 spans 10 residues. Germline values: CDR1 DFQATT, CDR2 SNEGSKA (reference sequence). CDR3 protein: CSAMTLEGTF. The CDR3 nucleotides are TGCAGTGCTATGACTCTGGAGGGCACCTTC.

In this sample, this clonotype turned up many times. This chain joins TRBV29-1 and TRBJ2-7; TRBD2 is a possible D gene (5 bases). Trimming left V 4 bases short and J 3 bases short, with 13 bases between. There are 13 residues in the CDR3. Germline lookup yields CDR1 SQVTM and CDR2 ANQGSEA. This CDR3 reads CSVGVTNNYEQYF. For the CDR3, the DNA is TGCAGCGTTGGGGTGACTAATAACTACGAGCAGTACTTC.

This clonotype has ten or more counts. The chain's CDR3 is CASSPEGNSNQPQHF. CDR3 nucleotides: TGTGCCAGCTCACCAGAAGGGAATAGCAATCAGCCCCAGCATTTT. The V gene is TRBV18, the J gene TRBJ1-5; D is ambiguous. The CDR3 sequence is 15 residues long. Trimming stripped 2 bases from V and 0 bases from J, with 8 bases between. In germline, CDR1 is KGHSH, CDR2 LQKENI. The full variable domain, with the rest looked up from reference TRBV18 and TRBJ1-5, is NAGVMQNPRHLVRRRGQEARLRCSPMKGHSHVYWYRQLPEEGLKFMVYLQKENIIDESGMPKERFSAEFPKEGPSILRIQQVVRGDSAAYFCASSPEGNSNQPQHFGDGTRLSIL.

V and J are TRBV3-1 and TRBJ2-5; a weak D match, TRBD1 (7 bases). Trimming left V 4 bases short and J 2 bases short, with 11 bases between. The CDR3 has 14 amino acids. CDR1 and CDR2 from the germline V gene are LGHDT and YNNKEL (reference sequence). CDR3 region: CASSRGTVQETQYF. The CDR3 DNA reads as TGTGCCAGCAGCCGCGGGACAGTACAAGAGACCCAGTACTTC.

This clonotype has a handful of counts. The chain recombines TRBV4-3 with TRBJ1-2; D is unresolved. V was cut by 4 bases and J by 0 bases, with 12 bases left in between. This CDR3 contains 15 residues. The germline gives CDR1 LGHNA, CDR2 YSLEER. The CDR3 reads CASSPRSPSNYGYTF. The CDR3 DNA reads TGCGCCAGCAGCCCGAGGAGCCCCTCTAACTATGGCTACACCTTC.

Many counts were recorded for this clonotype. The CDR3 nucleotides are TGCAGTCATCGTCGGGTCAATCAGCCCCAGCATTTT. Translation gives CSHRRVNQPQHF. This rearrangement joins TRBV20-1 to TRBJ1-5, with D hard to call. Germline V lookup: CDR1 DFQATT, CDR2 SNEGSKA (reference sequence). CDR3 size: 12 residues. Trimming removed 8 bases at V and 3 bases at J, with 11 bases between.

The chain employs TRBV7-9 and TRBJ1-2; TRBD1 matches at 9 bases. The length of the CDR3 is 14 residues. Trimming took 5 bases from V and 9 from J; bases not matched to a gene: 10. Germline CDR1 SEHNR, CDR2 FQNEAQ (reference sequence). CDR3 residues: CASSPPGQGRSYTF. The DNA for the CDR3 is TGTGCCAGCAGCCCCCCGGGACAGGGACGGAGCTACACCTTC.

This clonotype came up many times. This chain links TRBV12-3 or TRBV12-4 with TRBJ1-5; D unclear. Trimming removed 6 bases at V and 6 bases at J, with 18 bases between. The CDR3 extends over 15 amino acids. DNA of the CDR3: TGTGCCAGCAGGGTGGACGGCTCGGGGAGTCAGCCCCAGCATTTT. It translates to CASRVDGSGSQPQHF.

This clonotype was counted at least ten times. CDR3 in DNA: TGCGCCAGCAGCCAAGGGACAGGGATGGGAGACTATAGCAATCAGCCCCAGCATTTT. Protein: CASSQGTGMGDYSNQPQHF. This sequence joins TRBV4-3 and TRBJ1-5; 8 nucleotides agree with TRBD1. The CDR3 consists of 19 residues. Germline V gene lookup returns CDR1 LGHNA and CDR2 YSLEER. V shed 1 base, J shed 0 bases, and the junction held 11 bases outside the gene matches.

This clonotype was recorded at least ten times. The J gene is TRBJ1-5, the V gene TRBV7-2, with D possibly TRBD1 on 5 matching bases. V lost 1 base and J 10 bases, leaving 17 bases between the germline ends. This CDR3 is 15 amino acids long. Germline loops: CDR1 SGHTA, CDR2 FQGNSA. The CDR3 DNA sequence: TGTGCCAGCAGCTTAGGCCAGACAGTTTCCAGTCCCCAGCATTTT. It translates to CASSLGQTVSSPQHF.

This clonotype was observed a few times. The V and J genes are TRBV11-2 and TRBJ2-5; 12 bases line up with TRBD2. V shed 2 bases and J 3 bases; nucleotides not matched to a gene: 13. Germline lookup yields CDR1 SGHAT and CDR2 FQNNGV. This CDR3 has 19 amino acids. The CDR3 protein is CASSLQASGGARGKETQYF. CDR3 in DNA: TGTGCCAGCAGCTTACAGGCTAGCGGGGGGGCCAGAGGAAAAGAGACCCAGTACTTC.

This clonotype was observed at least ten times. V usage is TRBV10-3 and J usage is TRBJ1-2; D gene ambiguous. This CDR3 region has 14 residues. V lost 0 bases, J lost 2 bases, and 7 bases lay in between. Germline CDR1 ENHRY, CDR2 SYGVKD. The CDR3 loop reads CAISESGWNYGYTF. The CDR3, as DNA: TGTGCCATCAGTGAGTCGGGGTGGAACTATGGCTACACCTTC.

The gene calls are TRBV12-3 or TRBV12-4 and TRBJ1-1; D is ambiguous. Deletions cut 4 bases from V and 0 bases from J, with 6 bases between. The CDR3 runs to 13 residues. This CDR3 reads CASSWNMNTEAFF. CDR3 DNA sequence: TGTGCCAGCAGTTGGAACATGAACACTGAAGCTTTCTTT.

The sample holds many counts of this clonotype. CDR3 sequence: CSVDLGEPDTQYF. Written as DNA, the CDR3 is TGCAGCGTTGACTTAGGGGAGCCAGATACGCAGTATTTT. This sequence joins TRBV29-1 and TRBJ2-3, with D possibly called TRBD1 or TRBD2 (5 bases each). Trimming shortened V by 3 bases and J by 4 bases, and 11 bases separated the two germline ends. This CDR3 contains 13 residues. Germline V gene lookup returns CDR1 SQVTM and CDR2 ANQGSEA.

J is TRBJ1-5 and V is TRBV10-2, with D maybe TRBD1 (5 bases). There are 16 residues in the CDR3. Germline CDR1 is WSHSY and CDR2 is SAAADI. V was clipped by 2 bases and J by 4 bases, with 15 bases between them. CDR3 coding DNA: TGCGCCAGCAGTGAGAGTTTGGCAGGGAAGAATCAGCCCCAGCATTTT. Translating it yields CASSESLAGKNQPQHF.

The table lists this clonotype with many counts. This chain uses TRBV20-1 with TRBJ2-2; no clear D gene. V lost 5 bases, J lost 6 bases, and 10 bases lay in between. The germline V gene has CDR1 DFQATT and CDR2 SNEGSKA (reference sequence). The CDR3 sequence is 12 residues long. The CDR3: CSAGVIAGELFF. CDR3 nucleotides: TGCAGTGCTGGGGTTATTGCCGGGGAGCTGTTTTTT.

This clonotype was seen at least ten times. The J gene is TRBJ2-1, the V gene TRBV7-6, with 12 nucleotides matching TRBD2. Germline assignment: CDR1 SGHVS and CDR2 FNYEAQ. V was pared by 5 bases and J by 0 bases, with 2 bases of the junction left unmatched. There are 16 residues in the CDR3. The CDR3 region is CASSPSGGASYNEQFF. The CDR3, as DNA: TGTGCCAGCAGCCCTAGCGGGGGGGCCTCCTACAATGAGCAGTTCTTC.

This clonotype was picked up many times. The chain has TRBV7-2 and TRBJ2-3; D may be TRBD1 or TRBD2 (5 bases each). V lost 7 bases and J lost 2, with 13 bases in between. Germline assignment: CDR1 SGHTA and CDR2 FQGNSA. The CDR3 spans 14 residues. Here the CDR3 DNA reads TGTGCCAGCACCTGGGACGGACCCACAGATACGCAGTATTTT. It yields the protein CASTWDGPTDTQYF.

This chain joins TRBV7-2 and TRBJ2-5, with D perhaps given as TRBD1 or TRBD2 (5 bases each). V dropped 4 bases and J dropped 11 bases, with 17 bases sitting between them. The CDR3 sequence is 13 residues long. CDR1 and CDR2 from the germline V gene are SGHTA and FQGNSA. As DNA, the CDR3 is TGTGCCAGCAGCTGGGGGATCAAACTTTCGCAGTACTTC. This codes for CASSWGIKLSQYF.

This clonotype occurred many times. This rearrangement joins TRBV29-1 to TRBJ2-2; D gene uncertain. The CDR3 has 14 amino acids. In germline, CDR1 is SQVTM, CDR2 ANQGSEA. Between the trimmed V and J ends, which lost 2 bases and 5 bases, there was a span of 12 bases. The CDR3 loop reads CSVERLADTGELFF. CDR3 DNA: TGCAGCGTTGAAAGGTTGGCAGATACCGGGGAGCTGTTTTTT.

CDR3 protein: CSVSSTDTQYF. CDR3 DNA: TGCAGCGTTAGTTCCACAGATACGCAGTATTTT. V gene TRBV29-1 combines with J gene TRBJ2-3; D uncertain. Germline CDR1 and CDR2: SQVTM and ANQGSEA. The ends were cut back, 5 bases at V and 2 bases at J, with 5 bases in the middle. The CDR3 has 11 amino acids.

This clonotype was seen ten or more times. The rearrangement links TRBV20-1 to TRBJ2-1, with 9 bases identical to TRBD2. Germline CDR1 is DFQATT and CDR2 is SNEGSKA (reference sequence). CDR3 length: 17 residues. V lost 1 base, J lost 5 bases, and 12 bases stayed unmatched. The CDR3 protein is CSARVPSGGRTNNEQFF. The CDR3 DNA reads TGCAGTGCTAGAGTTCCCAGCGGGGGGCGAACGAACAATGAGCAGTTCTTC.

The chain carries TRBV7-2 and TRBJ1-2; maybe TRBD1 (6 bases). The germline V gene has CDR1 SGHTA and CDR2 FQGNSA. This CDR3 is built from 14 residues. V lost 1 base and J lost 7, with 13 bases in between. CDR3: CASSLGWGLGGYTF. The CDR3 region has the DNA TGTGCCAGCAGCTTAGGATGGGGGCTCGGTGGCTACACCTTC.

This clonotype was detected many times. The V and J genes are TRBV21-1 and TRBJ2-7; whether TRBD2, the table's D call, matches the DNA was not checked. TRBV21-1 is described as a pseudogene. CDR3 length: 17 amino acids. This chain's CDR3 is CASSSLAGKKRGYEQYV. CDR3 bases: TGTGCCAGCTCCTCACTAGCGGGGAAAAAAAGGGGCTACGAGCAGTACGTC.

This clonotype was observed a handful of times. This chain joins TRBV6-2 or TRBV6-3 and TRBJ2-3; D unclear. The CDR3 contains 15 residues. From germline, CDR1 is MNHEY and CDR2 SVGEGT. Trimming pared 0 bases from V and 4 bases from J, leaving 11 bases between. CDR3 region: CASSYSTRPPDTQYF. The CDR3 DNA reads TGTGCCAGCAGTTACTCGACGCGTCCCCCAGATACGCAGTATTTT.